This entry concerns a single T cell receptor beta chain. The data derive from a study of T cells expressing NK-cell markers. In the study overall: CD3+CD56+NKG2C+, CD3+CD56+NKG2C- and CD3+CD56-NKG2C+ T cells, once sorted, supplied the TCR beta repertoires.

TCRdb reanalyzed the 5' RACE reads and collapses them to one entry per CDR3 protein, without DNA. Its table records some 460,000 distinct CDR3 sequences. The CDR3 totals 20 residues. Germline CDR1 LNHDA, CDR2 SQIVND (reference sequence). The rearrangement links TRBV19 to TRBJ2-3; without DNA, the TCRdb call of TRBD2 cannot be checked. Sequencing used blood T cells: a sorted CD56 or NKG2C T cell subset, CD4+ or CD8+ T cells, or bulk PBMC T cells (not recorded which). This clonotype originated in a woman aged 45-65 years in good health. This CDR3 reads CASSNPKAGGPGWGTDTQYF.